What follows are 6 T cell receptor beta chains derived from one specimen sequenced in a study of T-cell memory formation after mild COVID-19. In TCRdb, the 5' RACE reads were re-called with MiXCR into one record per CDR3 protein. This repertoire shows approximately 340,000 distinct CDR3 sequences, approximately 15% found once; its top ten account for more than 20%. Material for sequencing was PBMCs or a T cell subset sorted from them (not recorded which). All receptors come from a man between 18 and 35 years old who had mild COVID-19 (a few samples of this study predate the infection). Cell type and time point are not known.

This clonotype occurred a few times. The chain employs TRBV7-8 and TRBJ2-5, with unresolved D. The CDR3 runs 14 residues. Germline CDR1 is SGHVS and CDR2 is FQNEAQ. V lost 1 base, J lost 4 bases, and 10 bases lay in between. DNA of the CDR3: TGTGCCAGCAGCTTAGGACGTAACCGAGAGACCCAGTACTTC. It translates to CASSLGRNRETQYF.

This clonotype was counted between two and nine times. V and J are TRBV6-1 and TRBJ2-7, with D perhaps TRBD1 (5 bases). The length of the CDR3 is 14 residues. V was clipped by 7 bases and J by 2 bases, with 15 bases between them. Germline-derived CDR1 and CDR2 are MNHNS and SASEGT. Here the CDR3 reads CASIQGYLTYEQYF. As DNA, the CDR3 is TGTGCCAGCATTCAGGGATACTTAACCTACGAGCAGTACTTC.

This clonotype was picked up a small number of times. The V gene is TRBV11-1, the J gene TRBJ2-6, with D unclear. This CDR3 region has 13 residues. Germline loops: CDR1 SGHAT, CDR2 FQDESV (reference sequence). V was clipped by 4 bases and J by 4 bases, with 5 bases between them. This CDR3 reads CASSSTGANVLTF. CDR3 in DNA: TGTGCCAGCAGCTCGACAGGGGCCAACGTCCTGACTTTC.

J is TRBJ1-6 and V is TRBV2, with D hard to call. Per germline, CDR1 SNHLY and CDR2 FYNNEI. Between the trimmed V and J ends, which lost 7 bases and 5 bases, there was a span of 12 bases. The CDR3 loop spans 14 amino acids. The CDR3 here is CASTLRTHNSPLHF. The CDR3 region has the DNA TGTGCCAGCACATTAAGGACTCATAATTCACCCCTCCACTTT.

This clonotype appeared a few times. This chain connects TRBV7-2 to TRBJ2-1; 7 bases fit TRBD1. J gave up 4 bases and V 1 base, and 7 bases lay outside the gene matches. Looked up from germline, CDR1 is SGHTA and CDR2 is FQGNSA. The CDR3 is made up of 16 amino acids. CDR3: CASSLGRGLPYNEQFF. CDR3 nucleotide sequence: TGTGCCAGCAGCTTAGGAAGGGGGCTGCCTTACAATGAGCAGTTCTTC.

V is TRBV15 and J is TRBJ1-2, with D hard to call. CDR3 length: 12 residues. Trimming stripped 0 bases from V and 8 bases from J, with 7 bases between. Looked up from germline, CDR1 is LNHNV and CDR2 is YYDKDF (reference sequence). CDR3: CATSRDSGGYTF. CDR3 sequence (DNA): TGTGCCACCAGCAGAGATTCCGGGGGCTACACCTTC.